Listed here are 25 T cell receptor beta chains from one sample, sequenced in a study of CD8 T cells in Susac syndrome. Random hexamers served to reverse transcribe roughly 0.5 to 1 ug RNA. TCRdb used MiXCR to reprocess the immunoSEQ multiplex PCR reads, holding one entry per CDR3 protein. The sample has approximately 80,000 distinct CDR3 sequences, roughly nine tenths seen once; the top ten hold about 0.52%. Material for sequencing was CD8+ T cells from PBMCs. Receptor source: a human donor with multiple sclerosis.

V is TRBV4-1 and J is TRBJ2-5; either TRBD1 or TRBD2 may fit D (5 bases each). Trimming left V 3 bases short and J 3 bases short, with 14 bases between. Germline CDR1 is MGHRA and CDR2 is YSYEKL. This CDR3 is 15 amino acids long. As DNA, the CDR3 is TGCGCCAGCAGCCAGGCTAACAGGAGGAAAGAGACCCAGTACTTC. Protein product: CASSQANRRKETQYF.

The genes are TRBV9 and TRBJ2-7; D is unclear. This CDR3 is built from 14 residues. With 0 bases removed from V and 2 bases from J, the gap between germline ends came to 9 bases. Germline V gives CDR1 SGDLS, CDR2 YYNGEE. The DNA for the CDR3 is TGTGCCAGCAGCGTAGCTTCCCAGACCTACGAGCAGTACTTC. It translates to CASSVASQTYEQYF.

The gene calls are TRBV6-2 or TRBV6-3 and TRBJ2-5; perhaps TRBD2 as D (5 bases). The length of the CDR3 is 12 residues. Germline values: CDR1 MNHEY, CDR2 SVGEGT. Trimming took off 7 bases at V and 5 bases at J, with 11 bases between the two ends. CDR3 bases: TGTGCCAGCAACAGAGGGTACGAGACCCAGTACTTC. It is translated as CASNRGYETQYF.

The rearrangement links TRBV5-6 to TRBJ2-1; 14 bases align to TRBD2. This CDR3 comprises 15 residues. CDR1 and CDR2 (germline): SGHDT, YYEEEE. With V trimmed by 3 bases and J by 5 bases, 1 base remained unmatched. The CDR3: CASSSGLAGDNEQFF. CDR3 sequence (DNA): TGTGCCAGCAGCTCGGGACTAGCGGGAGACAATGAGCAGTTCTTC. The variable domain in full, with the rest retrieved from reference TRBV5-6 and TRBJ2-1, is DAGVTQSPTHLIKTRGQQVTLRCSPKSGHDTVSWYQQALGQGPQFIFQYYEEEERQRGNFPDRFSGHQFPNYSSELNVNALLLGDSALYLCASSSGLAGDNEQFFGPGTRLTVL.

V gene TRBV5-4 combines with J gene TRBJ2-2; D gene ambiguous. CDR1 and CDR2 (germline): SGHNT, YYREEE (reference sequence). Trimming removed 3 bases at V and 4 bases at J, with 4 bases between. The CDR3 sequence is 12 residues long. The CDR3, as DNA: TGTGCCAGCAGCTCAGTCACCGGGGAGCTGTTTTTT. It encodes CASSSVTGELFF.

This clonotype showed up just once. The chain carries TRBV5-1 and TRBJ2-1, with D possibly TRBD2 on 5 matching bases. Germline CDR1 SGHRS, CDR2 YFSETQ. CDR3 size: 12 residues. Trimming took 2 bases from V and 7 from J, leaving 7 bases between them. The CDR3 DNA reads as TGCGCCAGCAGCTTCGAGGGAAATGAGCAGTTCTTC. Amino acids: CASSFEGNEQFF.

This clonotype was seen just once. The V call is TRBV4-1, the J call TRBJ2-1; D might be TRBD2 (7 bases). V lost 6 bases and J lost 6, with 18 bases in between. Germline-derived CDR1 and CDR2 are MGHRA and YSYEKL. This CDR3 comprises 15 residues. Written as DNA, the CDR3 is TGCGCCAGCAGTCTCGGGGGGCGGGACGGCAATGAGCAGTTCTTC. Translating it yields CASSLGGRDGNEQFF.

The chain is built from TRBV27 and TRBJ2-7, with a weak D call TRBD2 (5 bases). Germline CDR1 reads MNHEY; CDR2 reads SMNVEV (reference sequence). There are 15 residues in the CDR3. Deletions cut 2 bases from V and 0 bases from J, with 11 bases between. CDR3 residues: CASSLRGYASYEQYF. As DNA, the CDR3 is TGTGCCAGCAGTTTACGGGGTTATGCCTCCTACGAGCAGTACTTC.

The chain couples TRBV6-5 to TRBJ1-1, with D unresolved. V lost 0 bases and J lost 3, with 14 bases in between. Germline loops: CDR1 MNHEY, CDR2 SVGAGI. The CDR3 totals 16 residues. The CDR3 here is CASSYSPLVLDTEAFF. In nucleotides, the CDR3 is TGTGCCAGCAGTTACTCGCCTTTGGTCCTTGACACTGAAGCTTTCTTT.

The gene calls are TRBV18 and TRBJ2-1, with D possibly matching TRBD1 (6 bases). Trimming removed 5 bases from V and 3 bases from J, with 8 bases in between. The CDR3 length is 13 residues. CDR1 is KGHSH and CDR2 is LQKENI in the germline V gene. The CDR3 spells CASSEDSYNEQFF. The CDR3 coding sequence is TGTGCCAGCTCAGAGGACAGCTACAATGAGCAGTTCTTC.

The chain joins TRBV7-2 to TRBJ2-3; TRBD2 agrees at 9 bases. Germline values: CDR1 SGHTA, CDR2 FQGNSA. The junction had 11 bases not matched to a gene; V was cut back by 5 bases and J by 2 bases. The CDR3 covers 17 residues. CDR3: CASSLGVAGAYTDTQYF. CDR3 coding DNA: TGTGCCAGCAGCCTTGGAGTAGCGGGAGCGTACACAGATACGCAGTATTTT.

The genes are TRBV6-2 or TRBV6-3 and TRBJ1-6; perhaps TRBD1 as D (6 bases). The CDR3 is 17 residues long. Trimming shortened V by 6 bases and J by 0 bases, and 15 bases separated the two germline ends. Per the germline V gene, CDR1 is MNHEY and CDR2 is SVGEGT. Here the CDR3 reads CASRTDSSISYNSPLHF. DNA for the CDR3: TGTGCCAGCAGAACGGACAGCAGTATCTCCTATAATTCACCCCTCCACTTT.

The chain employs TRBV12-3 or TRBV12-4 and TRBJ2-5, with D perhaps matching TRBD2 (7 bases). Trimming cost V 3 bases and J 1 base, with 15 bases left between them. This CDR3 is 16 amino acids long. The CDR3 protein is CASSFVPGGPQETQYF. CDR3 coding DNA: TGTGCCAGCAGTTTTGTGCCGGGGGGCCCCCAAGAGACCCAGTACTTC.

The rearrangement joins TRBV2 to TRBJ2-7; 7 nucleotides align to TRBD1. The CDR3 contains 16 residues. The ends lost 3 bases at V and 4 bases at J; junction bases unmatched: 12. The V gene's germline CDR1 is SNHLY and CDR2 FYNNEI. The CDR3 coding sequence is TGTGCCAGCAGTGACGCGAACACCCCCAGGGGGTACGAGCAGTACTTC. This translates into CASSDANTPRGYEQYF. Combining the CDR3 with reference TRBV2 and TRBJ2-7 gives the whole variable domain EPEVTQTPSHQVTQMGQEVILRCVPISNHLYFYWYRQILGQKVEFLVSFYNNEISEKSEIFDDQFSVERPDGSNFTLKIRSTKLEDSAMYFCASSDANTPRGYEQYFGPGTRLTVT.

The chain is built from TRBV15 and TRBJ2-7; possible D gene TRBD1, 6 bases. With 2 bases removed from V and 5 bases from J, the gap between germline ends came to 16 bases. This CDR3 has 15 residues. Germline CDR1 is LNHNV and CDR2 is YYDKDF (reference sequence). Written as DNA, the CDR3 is TGTGCCACCAGCAGATCGGGGCAGGGGATGAACGAGCAGTACTTC. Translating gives CATSRSGQGMNEQYF.

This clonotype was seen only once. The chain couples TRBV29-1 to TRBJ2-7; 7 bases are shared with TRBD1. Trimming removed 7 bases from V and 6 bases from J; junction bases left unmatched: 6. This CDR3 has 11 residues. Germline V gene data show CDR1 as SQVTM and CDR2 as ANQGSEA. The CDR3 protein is CSALTGLEQYF. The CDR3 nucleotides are TGCAGCGCCCTGACAGGGCTCGAGCAGTACTTC.

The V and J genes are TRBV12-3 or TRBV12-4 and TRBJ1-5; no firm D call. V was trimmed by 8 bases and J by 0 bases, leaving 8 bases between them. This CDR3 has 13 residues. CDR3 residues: CASAPYSNQPQHF. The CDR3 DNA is TGTGCCAGCGCCCCCTATAGCAATCAGCCCCAGCATTTT.

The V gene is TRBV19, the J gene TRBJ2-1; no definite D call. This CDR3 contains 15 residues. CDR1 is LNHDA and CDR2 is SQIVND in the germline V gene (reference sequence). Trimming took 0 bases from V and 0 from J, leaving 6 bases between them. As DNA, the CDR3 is TGTGCCAGTAGTATAGAACAGCGCTCCTACAATGAGCAGTTCTTC. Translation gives CASSIEQRSYNEQFF.

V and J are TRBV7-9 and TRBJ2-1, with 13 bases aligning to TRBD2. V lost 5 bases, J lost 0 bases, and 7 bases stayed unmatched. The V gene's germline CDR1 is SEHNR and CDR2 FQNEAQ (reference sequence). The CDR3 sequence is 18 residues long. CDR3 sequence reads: CASSLPRTSGGSYNEQFF. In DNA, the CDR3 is TGTGCCAGCAGCCTCCCCCGGACTAGCGGGGGCTCCTACAATGAGCAGTTCTTC. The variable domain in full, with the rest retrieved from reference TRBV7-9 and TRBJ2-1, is DTGVSQNPRHKITKRGQNVTFRCDPISEHNRLYWYRQTLGQGPEFLTYFQNEAQLEKSRLLSDRFSAERPKGSFSTLEIQRTEQGDSAMYLCASSLPRTSGGSYNEQFFGPGTRLTVL.

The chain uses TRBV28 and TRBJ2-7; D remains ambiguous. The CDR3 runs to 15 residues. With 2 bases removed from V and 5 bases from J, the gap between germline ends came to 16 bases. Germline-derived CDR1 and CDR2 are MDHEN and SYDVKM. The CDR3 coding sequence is TGTGCCAGCAGTTTAAAGGCAGGCAATAACCACGAGCAGTACTTC. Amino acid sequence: CASSLKAGNNHEQYF.

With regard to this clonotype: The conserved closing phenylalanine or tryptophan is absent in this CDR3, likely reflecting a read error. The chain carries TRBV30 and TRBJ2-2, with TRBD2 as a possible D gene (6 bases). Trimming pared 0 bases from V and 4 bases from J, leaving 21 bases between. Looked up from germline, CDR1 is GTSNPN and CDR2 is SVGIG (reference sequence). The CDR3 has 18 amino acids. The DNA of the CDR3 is TGTGCCTGGAGTGTACGAATTGGGTACGGGAGCCGCACCGGGGAGCTGTTTCTT. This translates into CAWSVRIGYGSRTGELFL.

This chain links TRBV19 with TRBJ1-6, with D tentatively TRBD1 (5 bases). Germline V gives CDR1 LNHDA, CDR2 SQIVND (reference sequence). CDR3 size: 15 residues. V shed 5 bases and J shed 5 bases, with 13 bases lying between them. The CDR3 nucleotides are TGTGCCAGTAGTCTAGGGGATATCGATAATTCACCCCTCCACTTT. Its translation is CASSLGDIDNSPLHF.

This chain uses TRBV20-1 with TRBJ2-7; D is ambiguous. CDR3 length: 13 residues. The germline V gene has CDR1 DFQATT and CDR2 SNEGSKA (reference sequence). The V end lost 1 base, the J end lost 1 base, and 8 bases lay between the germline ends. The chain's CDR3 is CSARVGMSYEQYF. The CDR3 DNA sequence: TGCAGTGCTAGAGTGGGAATGTCCTACGAGCAGTACTTC.

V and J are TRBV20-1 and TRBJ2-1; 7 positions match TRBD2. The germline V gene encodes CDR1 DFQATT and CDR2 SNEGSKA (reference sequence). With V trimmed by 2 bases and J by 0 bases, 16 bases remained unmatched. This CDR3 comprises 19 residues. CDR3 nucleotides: TGCAGTGCTAGATCCCCGAGGCTAGCGGATGCTAGCTCCTACAATGAGCAGTTCTTC. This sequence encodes CSARSPRLADASSYNEQFF.

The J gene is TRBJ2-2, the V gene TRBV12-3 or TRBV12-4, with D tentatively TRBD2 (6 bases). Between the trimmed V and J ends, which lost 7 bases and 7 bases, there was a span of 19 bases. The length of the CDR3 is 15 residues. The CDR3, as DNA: TGTGCCAGCACCAATCCGGGACTCCACGGCGGGGAGCTGTTTTTT. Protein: CASTNPGLHGGELFF.